This T cell receptor (beta chain) was obtained from a study of T cell changes during pregnancy in multiple sclerosis (dated by TCRdb to the late 2010s). Context from the whole study: Changes in the T cell repertoire over the course of pregnancy were examined in this study in women with multiple sclerosis.

Via the germline V gene (reference sequence), CDR1 is GTSNPN and CDR2 SVGIG. Relative to germline, V is missing 8 bases and J is missing 6 bases, with 16 bases of the junction outside any gene match. The CDR3 covers 16 residues, taking in both the cysteine and the phenylalanine. CDR3 DNA is the only sequence kept; it has 48 bases, read in frame from the first base. Regarding this clone: Its antigen is currently not known. No quality values exist for individual bases; no much larger clone is one base distant.

Library generation was performed with the immunoSEQ multiplex PCR assay. As stored in TCRdb, this immuneACCESS dataset retains in-frame rearrangements with V and J assigned. A fraction of the clones does not appear; measured against another copy, unresolved V genes explain less than half of the discrepancy, and the remainder lacks a known reason. Here the sample has 25,000 to 30,000 clones; under 90% occur a single time. The leading ten clones occupy around 0.59% of the sample. The origin of this receptor is a female donor in good health, enrolled as a control in a pregnancy study. Here the sequenced sample was CD4+ T cells from peripheral blood mononuclear cells, taken in the first trimester of pregnancy. Recombination connected TRBV30 to TRBJ2-1, with 10 middle bases fitting TRBD1. This receptor has the CDR3 CAILPGRDRGRNEQFF. The DNA sequence is given as TGTGCCATTCTCCCCGGCCGGGACAGGGGTCGCAATGAGCAGTTCTTC. Full variable domain (CDR3 extended with the reference TRBV30 and TRBJ2-1 proteins): SQTIHQWPATLVQPVGSPLSLECTVEGTSNPNLYWYRQAAGRGLQLLFYSVGIGQISSEVPQNLSASRPQDRQFILSSKKLLLSDSGFYLCAILPGRDRGRNEQFFGPGTRLTVL.